These 13 T cell receptor beta chains were all obtained from the same sample, sequenced in a study of T cell responses to AZD1222 COVID-19 vaccine. Assay used: immunoSEQ multiplex PCR; TCRdb lists only in-frame clones, some missing. The sample carries 90,000 to 120,000 clones, 87% recorded once. The material was peripheral blood, obtained on day 0 of AZD1222 vaccination. These receptors came from an adult in good health.

The rearrangement uses TRBV6-5 and TRBJ1-1, with TRBD1 identical over 7 bases. This CDR3 has 14 amino acids. The V and J ends lost 5 bases and 3 bases, in that order; junction bases with no gene match: 6. Germline V gene sequence: CDR1 MNHEY, CDR2 SVGAGI. The CDR3 bases are TGTGCCAGCAGTCCCCGGGACAGCCACACTGAAGCTTTCTTT. It specifies CASSPRDSHTEAFF.

The rearrangement joins TRBV11-3 to TRBJ1-4, with unresolved D. CDR1 and CDR2 (germline): SGHNT, YENEEA. Trimming removed 0 bases from V and 8 bases from J, with 4 bases in between. There are 12 residues in the CDR3. The CDR3 loop is CASSLEGEKLFF. Written as DNA, the CDR3 is TGTGCCAGCAGCTTAGAAGGAGAAAAACTGTTTTTT.

V and J are TRBV6-5 and TRBJ1-2, with TRBD1 as a possible D gene (6 bases). Germline V lookup: CDR1 MNHEY, CDR2 SVGAGI. This CDR3 is built from 13 residues. Trimming pared 6 bases from V and 4 bases from J, leaving 12 bases between. CDR3 residues: CASSTGQSYGYTF. CDR3 nucleotide sequence: TGTGCCAGCAGCACGGGACAAAGCTATGGCTACACCTTC.

The chain recombines TRBV7-2 with TRBJ1-3, with a possible D match to TRBD1 (6 bases). The CDR3 consists of 14 residues. Between the trimmed V and J ends, which lost 4 bases and 4 bases, there was a span of 11 bases. Germline V gene sequence: CDR1 SGHTA, CDR2 FQGNSA. The CDR3 sequence is CASSSDRSGNTIYF. In nucleotides, the CDR3 is TGTGCCAGCAGCTCCGACAGGTCCGGAAACACCATATATTTT.

V and J are TRBV18 and TRBJ1-1; TRBD1 might be the D (5 bases). CDR1 and CDR2 (germline): KGHSH, LQKENI. CDR3 size: 14 residues. V lost 1 base, J lost 0 bases, and 6 bases lay in between. DNA of the CDR3: TGTGCCAGCTCACCACAGGGACTGAACACTGAAGCTTTCTTT. It translates to CASSPQGLNTEAFF.

The chain carries TRBV5-4 and TRBJ2-3; D possibly corresponds to TRBD1 (5 bases). This CDR3 region has 13 residues. Trimming removed 4 bases at V and 4 bases at J, with 10 bases between. Germline CDR1 is SGHNT and CDR2 is YYREEE (reference sequence). The DNA of the CDR3 is TGTGCCAGCAGCCGGCAGGGTCCAGATACGCAGTATTTT. Protein sequence: CASSRQGPDTQYF.

V and J are TRBV4-1 and TRBJ1-1, with D hard to call. V was clipped by 1 base and J by 0 bases, with 9 bases between them. Germline CDR1 reads MGHRA; CDR2 reads YSYEKL. This CDR3 spans 15 amino acids. Here the CDR3 DNA reads TGCGCCAGCAGCCAAGGGTCACTCCTGAACACTGAAGCTTTCTTT. This encodes CASSQGSLLNTEAFF.

This chain uses TRBV20-1 with TRBJ2-7; D possibly matches TRBD1 or TRBD2 (5 bases each). Germline V gene lookup returns CDR1 DFQATT and CDR2 SNEGSKA (reference sequence). The CDR3 sequence is 14 residues long. V gave up 3 bases and J gave up 2 bases, with 14 bases separating them. The CDR3: CSASPVRGAYEQYF. DNA for the CDR3: TGCAGTGCTAGTCCAGTGCGAGGGGCCTACGAGCAGTACTTC.

This sequence joins TRBV3-1 (or the pseudogene TRBV3-2) and TRBJ1-1; maybe TRBD1 (6 bases). Germline loops: CDR1 LGHDT, CDR2 YNNKEL (reference sequence). Trimming cost V 4 bases and J 3 bases, with 18 bases left between them. The CDR3 has 16 amino acids. CDR3 amino acids: CASSPGQMGTYTEAFF. The DNA for the CDR3 is TGTGCCAGCAGCCCAGGACAGATGGGGACCTACACTGAAGCTTTCTTT.

V is TRBV7-6 and J is TRBJ1-2, with D possibly being TRBD1 (6 bases). This CDR3 spans 14 amino acids. Looked up from germline, CDR1 is SGHVS and CDR2 is FNYEAQ. The germline V and J ends were trimmed by 5 bases and 5 bases, with 15 bases remaining between them. DNA of the CDR3: TGTGCCAGCAGCCCATCGACAGGCCCATATGGCTACACCTTC. Its translation is CASSPSTGPYGYTF. Filled out from reference TRBV7-6 and TRBJ1-2, the complete variable domain reads GAGVSQSPRYKVTKRGQDVALRCDPISGHVSLYWYRQALGQGPEFLTYFNYEAQQDKSGLPNDRFSAERPEGSISTLTIQRTEQRDSAMYRCASSPSTGPYGYTFGSGTRLTVV.

The table lists this clone with a few counts. The CDR3 nucleotides are TGTGCCAGCAGATTAGATCCTTACACTGAAGCTTTCTTT. This codes for CASRLDPYTEAFF. The rearrangement links TRBV28 to TRBJ1-1; D not resolved. V lost 6 bases and J lost 3, with 11 bases in between. Germline CDR1 is MDHEN and CDR2 is SYDVKM. The CDR3 has 13 residues.

The chain combines TRBV5-6 with TRBJ2-2, with TRBD2 identical over 7 bases. The CDR3 consists of 16 residues. V shed 3 bases and J 0 bases; nucleotides not matched to a gene: 5. Germline CDR1 is SGHDT and CDR2 is YYEEEE. The CDR3 bases are TGTGCCAGCAGCTCGGGGGAGGGTACGAACACCGGGGAGCTGTTTTTT. Residues: CASSSGEGTNTGELFF.

The gene calls are TRBV7-6 and TRBJ2-3; 10 bases are shared with TRBD2. Germline-derived CDR1 and CDR2 are SGHVS and FNYEAQ. The CDR3 has 16 residues. Unmatched junction bases numbered 9, after V lost 5 bases and J lost 4 bases. The CDR3 sequence: CASSRERGGFADTQYF. For the CDR3, the DNA is TGTGCCAGCAGCCGGGAGCGGGGGGGCTTTGCAGATACGCAGTATTTT.